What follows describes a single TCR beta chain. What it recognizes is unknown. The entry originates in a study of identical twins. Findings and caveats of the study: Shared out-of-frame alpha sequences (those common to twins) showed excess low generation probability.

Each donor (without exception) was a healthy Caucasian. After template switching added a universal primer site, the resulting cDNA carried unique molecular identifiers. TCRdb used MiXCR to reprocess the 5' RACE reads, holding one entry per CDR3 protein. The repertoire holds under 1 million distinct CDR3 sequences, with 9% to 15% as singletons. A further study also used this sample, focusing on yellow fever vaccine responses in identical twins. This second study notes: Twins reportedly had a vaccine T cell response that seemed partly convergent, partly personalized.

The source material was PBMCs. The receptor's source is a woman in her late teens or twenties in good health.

As DNA, the CDR3 is TGTGCCAGCAGCTGGGCTTCCCCTTTAGATACGCAGTATTTT. Its protein is CASSWASPLDTQYF. The J gene is TRBJ2-3, the V gene TRBV7-6; no clear D gene. The CDR3 has 14 amino acids. Deletions cut 4 bases from V and 5 bases from J, with 13 bases between. Germline lookup yields CDR1 SGHVS and CDR2 FNYEAQ. The full variable domain, completed using reference TRBV7-6 and TRBJ2-3, is GAGVSQSPRYKVTKRGQDVALRCDPISGHVSLYWYRQALGQGPEFLTYFNYEAQQDKSGLPNDRFSAERPEGSISTLTIQRTEQRDSAMYRCASSWASPLDTQYFGPGTRLTVL.